This T cell receptor (beta chain) was sequenced during a study of shared clonotypes between healthy human individuals. Study observations and caveats: Sequencing of the sorted subsets was shown by rarefaction to be incomplete despite large depth. Between a handful of donors, naive CD4 clonotypes were shared at a level of about 5%.

Assay: immunoSEQ multiplex PCR; the TCRdb copy retains only in-frame clones and omits some. The table has 550,000 to 850,000 clones, around 74% seen once. Comment on this clone: The target antigen is unknown.

Each of the donors was a healthy adult who was HIV-negative and had not had a recent acute infection or vaccination. All of the donors resided in Nashville, Tennessee, and each was a Caucasian adult. The CDR3 totals 13 residues. With 5 bases removed from V and 8 bases from J, the gap between germline ends came to 13 bases. CDR1 is SGHTA, CDR2 FQGTGA, per germline. The V gene is TRBV7-3, the J gene TRBJ2-1, with D possibly being TRBD2 (6 bases). This receptor was obtained from a woman aged 25 to 45 in good health. Sequenced material: memory CD4+ T cells sorted from blood. Subset: CD45RA-negative fraction. The CDR3 sequence is CASSTQGDYEQFF. CDR3 nucleotides: TGTGCCAGCAGCACCCAAGGGGACTATGAGCAGTTCTTC.